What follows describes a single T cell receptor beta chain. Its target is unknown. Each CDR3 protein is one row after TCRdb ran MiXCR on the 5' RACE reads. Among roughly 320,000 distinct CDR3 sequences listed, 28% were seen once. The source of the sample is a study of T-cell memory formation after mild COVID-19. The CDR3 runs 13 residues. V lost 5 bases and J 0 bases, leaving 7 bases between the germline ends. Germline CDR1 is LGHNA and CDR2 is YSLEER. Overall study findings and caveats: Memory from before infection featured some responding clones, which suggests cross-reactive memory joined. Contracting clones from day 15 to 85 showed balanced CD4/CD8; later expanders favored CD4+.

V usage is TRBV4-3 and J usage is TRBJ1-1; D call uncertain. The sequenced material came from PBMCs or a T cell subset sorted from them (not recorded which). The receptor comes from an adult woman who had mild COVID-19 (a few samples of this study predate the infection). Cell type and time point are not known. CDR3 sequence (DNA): TGCGCCAGCAGCGGACGGATGAACACTGAAGCTTTCTTT. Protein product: CASSGRMNTEAFF.